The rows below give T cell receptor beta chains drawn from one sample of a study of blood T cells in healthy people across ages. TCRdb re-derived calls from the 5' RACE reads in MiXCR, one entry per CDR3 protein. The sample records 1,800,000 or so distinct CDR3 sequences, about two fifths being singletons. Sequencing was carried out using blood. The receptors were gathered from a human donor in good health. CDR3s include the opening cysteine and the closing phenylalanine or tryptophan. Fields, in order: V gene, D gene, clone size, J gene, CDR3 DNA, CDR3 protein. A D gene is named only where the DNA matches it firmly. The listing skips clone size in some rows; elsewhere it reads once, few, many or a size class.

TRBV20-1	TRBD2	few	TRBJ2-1	TGCAGTGCTAGGGCCCGAGCGGGGGGCGAGCAGTTCTTC	CSARARAGGEQFF
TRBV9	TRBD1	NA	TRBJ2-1	TGTGCCAGCAGCGCCGGACAGGCCCTCTTATCCTACAATGAGCAGTTCTTC	CASSAGQALLSYNEQFF
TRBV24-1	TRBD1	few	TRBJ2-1	TGTGCCACCAGTGATTTACCGGGACAGAACTACAATGAGCAGTTCTTC	CATSDLPGQNYNEQFF
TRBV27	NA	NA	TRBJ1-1	TGTGCCAGCAGTTTCGCCTTCGACGGGGGCAAAGCTTTCTTT	CASSFAFDGGKAFF
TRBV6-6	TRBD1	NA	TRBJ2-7	TGTGCCAGCAGTTACGGGGACAGGGGGTTCCACGAGCAGTACTTC	CASSYGDRGFHEQYF
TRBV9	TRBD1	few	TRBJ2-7	TGTGCCAGCACCGCCGGGACAGGGGGCTTCTACGAGCAGTACTTC	CASTAGTGGFYEQYF
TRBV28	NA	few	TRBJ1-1	TGTGCCAGCAGTTTGGTCGGGTTGGGGAACACTGAAGCTTTCTTT	CASSLVGLGNTEAFF
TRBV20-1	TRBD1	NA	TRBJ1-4	TGCAGTGCTTTACCGGGACAGGGTTCGGGGGAAAAACTGTTTTTT	CSALPGQGSGEKLFF
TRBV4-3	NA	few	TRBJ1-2	TGCGCCAGCAGCCAAGATTCTCGTATGGGCTACACCTTC	CASSQDSRMGYTF
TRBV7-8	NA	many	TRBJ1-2	TGTGCCAGCAGCCCTGAACGGGGTGCAAACTATGGCTACACCTTC	CASSPERGANYGYTF
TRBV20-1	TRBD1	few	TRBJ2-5	TGCAGTGCTAGCAGTACGGGGACAGGGGCAGGGGAGACCCAGTACTTC	CSASSTGTGAGETQYF
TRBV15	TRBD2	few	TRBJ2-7	TGTGCCACCAGCCCCCGGGCGGGAGGCTTCGAGCAGTACTTC	CATSPRAGGFEQYF
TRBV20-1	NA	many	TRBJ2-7	TGCAGTGTAATCGCAAATTCTGTCTCCTACGAGCAGTACTTC	CSVIANSVSYEQYF
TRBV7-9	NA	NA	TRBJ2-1	TGTGCCAGCAGCTTATGGGGGTGGGATGAGCAGTTCTTC	CASSLWGWDEQFF
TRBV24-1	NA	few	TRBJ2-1	TGTGCCACCAGTGTCGGACTAACCTACAATGAGCAGTTCTTC	CATSVGLTYNEQFF
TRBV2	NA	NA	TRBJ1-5	TGTGCCACCGCGAGTGCGGAAGGCAATCAGCCCCAGCATTTT	CATASAEGNQPQHF
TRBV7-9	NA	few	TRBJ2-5	TGTGCCAGCAGCCTTTATCTGACAGATCAAGAGACCCAGTACTTC	CASSLYLTDQETQYF
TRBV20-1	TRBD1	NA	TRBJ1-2	TGCGGTGCTAGTCCCGGACAGGGGGGCTATGACTACACCTTC	CGASPGQGGYDYTF
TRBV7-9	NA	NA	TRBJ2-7	TGTGCCAGCAGCTTAGGACTCAGGGAATACGAGCAGTACTTC	CASSLGLREYEQYF
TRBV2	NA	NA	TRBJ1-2	TGTGCCGGATCAAAGGGGGGCTCTAACTATGGCTACACCTTC	CAGSKGGSNYGYTF
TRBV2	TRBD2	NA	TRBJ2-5	TGTGCCAGCAGTGAGACTAGCGGGTACATGGAGCAGTACTTC	CASSETSGYMEQYF
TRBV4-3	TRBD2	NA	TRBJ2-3	TGCGCCAGCAGCCGGGGTGGCGGGGGGGGTACGCAGTATTTT	CASSRGGGGGTQYF
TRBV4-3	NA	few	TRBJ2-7	TGCGCCAGCAGCCAAGATCGTGGCACGGTTTACGAGCAGTACTTC	CASSQDRGTVYEQYF
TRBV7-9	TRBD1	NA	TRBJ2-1	TGTGCCAGCAGCTTAGCAGGGGGCGGTTCCGAGCAGTTCTTC	CASSLAGGGSEQFF
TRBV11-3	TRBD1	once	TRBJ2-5	TGTGCCAGCAGCTTAGATGGCAGGGGGATTGATGAGACCCAGTACTTC	CASSLDGRGIDETQYF
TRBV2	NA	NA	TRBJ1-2	TGTGCCAGCAGCGAGGTCCCTCAATCCTATGGCTACACCTTC	CASSEVPQSYGYTF
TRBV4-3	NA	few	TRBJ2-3	TGCGCCAGCAGCCCGAGGACTATTTCTAGCACAGATACGCAGTATTTT	CASSPRTISSTDTQYF
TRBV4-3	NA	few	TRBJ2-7	TGCGCCAGCAGCCAAGATCAGTATGGGGGGCCTTACGAGCAGTACTTC	CASSQDQYGGPYEQYF
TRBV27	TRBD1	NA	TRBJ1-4	TGTGCCAGCCCCTGGGGGACAGGGAAGGGGCGTAATGAAAAACTGTTTTTT	CASPWGTGKGRNEKLFF
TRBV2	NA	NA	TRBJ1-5	TGTGCCAGCAGCCGCCAGGCTGGAGGTCAGCCCCAGCATTTT	CASSRQAGGQPQHF
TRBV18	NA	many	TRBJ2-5	TGTGCCAGCAGTCCACCTTCAGGGGCAGAGACCCAGTACTTC	CASSPPSGAETQYF
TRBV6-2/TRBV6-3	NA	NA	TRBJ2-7	TGTGCCACCCTTGTTTTAGGGCGAAGGGGCTACGAGCAGTACTTC	CATLVLGRRGYEQYF
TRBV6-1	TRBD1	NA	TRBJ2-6	TGTGCCAGCAGTGACCCGGGACAGGGGGCGGCCTCTGGGGCCAACGTCCTGACTTTC	CASSDPGQGAASGANVLTF
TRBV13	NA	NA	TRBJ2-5	TGTGCCAGCAGCTTGTACAGGGCAGAGACCCAGTACTTC	CASSLYRAETQYF
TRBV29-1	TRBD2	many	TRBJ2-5	TGCAGCGGGACTAGCGGGGAAGAGACCCAGTACTTC	CSGTSGEETQYF
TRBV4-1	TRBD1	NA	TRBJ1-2	TGCGCCAGCAGCCAAGTTCAGCGGGACAGAAGATATGGCTACACCTTC	CASSQVQRDRRYGYTF
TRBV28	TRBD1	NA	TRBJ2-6	TGTGCCAGCAGCTACGGGACAGCCTCTGGGGCCAACGTCCTGACTTTC	CASSYGTASGANVLTF
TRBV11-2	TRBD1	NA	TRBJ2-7	TGTGCCAGCACCCAACTAAGGACAGGGGACTACGAGCAGTACTTC	CASTQLRTGDYEQYF
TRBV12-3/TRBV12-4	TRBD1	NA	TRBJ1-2	TGTGCCAGCAGCACCCCTTATCGGGACAGGCCATTTCACCACTATGGCTACACCTTC	CASSTPYRDRPFHHYGYTF
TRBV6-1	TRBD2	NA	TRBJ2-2	TGTGCCAGCGGAAGGAGCGGGGCCGGGGAGCTGTTTTTT	CASGRSGAGELFF
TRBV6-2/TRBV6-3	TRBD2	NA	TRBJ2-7	TGTGTCAGCAGTTACTCGCTAGCGGTTACCTACGAGCAGTACTTC	CVSSYSLAVTYEQYF
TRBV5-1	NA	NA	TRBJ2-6	TGCGCCAACAGCTTCGGCCGCTCTGGGGCCAACGTCCTGACTTTC	CANSFGRSGANVLTF
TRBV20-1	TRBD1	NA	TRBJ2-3	TGCAGTGCCCCCGGGACAGGGTATTTCACAGATACGCAGTATTTT	CSAPGTGYFTDTQYF
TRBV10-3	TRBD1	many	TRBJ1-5	TGTGCCTCCTCGGAGGGGGCAGGGGAGGCGCGGCCCCAGCATTTT	CASSEGAGEARPQHF
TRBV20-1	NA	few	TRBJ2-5	TGCAGTGCTATGAGAGTGAGCAGGGTAGGGGAGACCCAGTACTTC	CSAMRVSRVGETQYF
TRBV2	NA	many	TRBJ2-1	TGTGCCAGCAGTGAAAGGGACTTCTTGGAAGGCCAAGACAATGAGCAGTTCTTC	CASSERDFLEGQDNEQFF
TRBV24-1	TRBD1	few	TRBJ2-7	TGTGCCACCAGTGACCCCCGGTCGGGACAGGGTGGAGTCGACGAGCAGTACTTC	CATSDPRSGQGGVDEQYF
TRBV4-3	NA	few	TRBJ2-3	TGCGCCAGCAGCCAAGGAGAAGGGGATACGCAGTATTTT	CASSQGEGDTQYF
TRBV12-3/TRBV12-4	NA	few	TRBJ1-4	TGTGCCAGCAGCCCCACAGCCCCTAATGAAAAACTGTTTTTT	CASSPTAPNEKLFF
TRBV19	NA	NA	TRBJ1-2	TGTGCCAGTAGCAACACTCTGGGCTATGGCTACACCTTC	CASSNTLGYGYTF
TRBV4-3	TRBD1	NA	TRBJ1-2	TGCGCCAGCAGCCAATGGGGACAGAGTGTCTACACCTTC	CASSQWGQSVYTF